This record concerns one TCR beta chain sequence. The sample belongs to a study of shared clonotypes between healthy human individuals. All participating donors were Caucasian adults from Nashville, Tennessee. Execution of the assay was at deep level. Data came from immunoSEQ multiplex PCR; TCRdb stores just in-frame clones and leaves some out. Among fewer than 1.6 million clones listed, approximately 98.5% were seen once. With 4 bases removed from V and 0 bases from J, the gap between germline ends came to 2 bases. Germline lookup yields CDR1 SGHRS and CDR2 YFSETQ. CDR3 length: 13 amino acids. The sequencing sample was made of naive CD4+ T cells sorted from blood. Subset of the sample: CD45RA+ positively selected. The V and J genes are TRBV5-1 and TRBJ2-6, with D unresolved. The receptor comes from a young man in good health. In DNA form, the CDR3 reads TGCGCCAGCAGCGCCTCTGGGGCCAACGTCCTGACTTTC. Protein: CASSASGANVLTF.